These 21 T cell receptor beta chains were sequenced from one sample in a study of blood T cell repertoires in COVID-19. Sequencing was performed with immunoSEQ multiplex PCR; in TCRdb, only in-frame clones are kept and a portion is missing. Of approximately 210,000 clones listed, roughly 90% are singletons. The sequenced sample consisted of PBMCs or T cells enriched from blood (not recorded which). These receptors all come from a woman between 18 and 30 years old who had recovered from COVID-19.

As regards this clone: Within the sample, other DNA sequences also encode this same CDR3. The chain is built from TRBV5-1 and TRBJ2-5, with TRBD1 identical over 7 bases. Per the germline V gene, CDR1 is SGHRS and CDR2 is YFSETQ. The CDR3 length is 14 residues. V shed 3 bases and J 2 bases; nucleotides not matched to a gene: 4. CDR3 DNA: TGCGCCAGCAGCTCCGGACAGGCTCAAGAGACCCAGTACTTC. It translates to CASSSGQAQETQYF.

V is TRBV7-2 and J is TRBJ2-5, with TRBD2 matching over 15 bases. This CDR3 spans 15 amino acids. Germline V gives CDR1 SGHTA, CDR2 FQGNSA. V shed 5 bases, J shed 7 bases, and the junction held 5 bases outside the gene matches. The CDR3 here is CASSEGLAGGRTQYF. The CDR3 coding sequence is TGTGCCAGCAGCGAGGGACTAGCGGGGGGCCGGACCCAGTACTTC.

This chain links TRBV6-7 with TRBJ2-7; TRBD1 matches at 9 bases. TRBV6-7 is classed as an ORF, of uncertain function. CDR3 size: 18 residues. The J segment lost 2 bases and the V segment lost 2 bases, leaving 13 bases of the junction unmatched. The DNA of the CDR3 is TGTGCCAGCAGTTACCCGAGCCCCGGGACAGGGCACCCCTACGAGCAGTACTTC. Translation: CASSYPSPGTGHPYEQYF.

Only a few counts were recorded for this clone. Within the sample, other DNA sequences also encode this same CDR3. V and J are TRBV7-9 and TRBJ2-7, with 7 positions matching TRBD1. The CDR3 extends over 12 amino acids. The trim removed 5 bases at V and 5 bases at J, leaving 3 bases unmatched. The germline V gene has CDR1 SEHNR and CDR2 FQNEAQ (reference sequence). CDR3 sequence reads: CASSLTGDEQYF. In DNA form, the CDR3 reads TGTGCCAGCAGCCTTACAGGGGACGAGCAGTACTTC.

V usage is TRBV24-1 and J usage is TRBJ1-6; D is uncertain. From germline, CDR1 is KGHDR and CDR2 SFDVKD. With 7 bases removed from V and 7 bases from J, the gap between germline ends came to 13 bases. This CDR3 spans 14 amino acids. The CDR3 region is CATRESPGNSPLHF. Written as DNA, the CDR3 is TGTGCCACCAGGGAGTCTCCGGGGAATTCACCCCTCCACTTT.

The chain combines TRBV6-5 with TRBJ2-7; 9 bases line up with TRBD2. The V gene's germline CDR1 is MNHEY and CDR2 SVGAGI. This CDR3 has 15 amino acids. The V segment lost 8 bases and the J segment 1 base; nucleotides outside the gene matches: 9. CDR3 loop: CASGGGALGSYEQYF. In DNA, the CDR3 is TGTGCCAGCGGCGGGGGGGCCCTCGGGTCCTACGAGCAGTACTTC.

This chain connects TRBV3-1 (or the pseudogene TRBV3-2) to TRBJ1-3; D remains ambiguous. The CDR3 spans 15 residues. The V gene's germline CDR1 is LGHDT and CDR2 YNNKEL (reference sequence). Trimming pared 4 bases from V and 3 bases from J, leaving 13 bases between. The CDR3 here is CASSPFGLGGNTIYF. The DNA of the CDR3 is TGTGCCAGCAGCCCTTTTGGACTGGGTGGAAACACCATATATTTT.

The chain recombines TRBV28 with TRBJ2-1; a weak D match, TRBD2 (5 bases). CDR1 MDHEN and CDR2 SYDVKM come from the germline V gene. The CDR3 contains 13 residues. V was cut by 3 bases and J by 4 bases, with 7 bases left in between. The CDR3 spells CASSFRGYNEQFF. The CDR3 coding sequence is TGTGCCAGCAGTTTTCGAGGGTACAATGAGCAGTTCTTC. The entire variable domain, with the rest obtained from reference TRBV28 and TRBJ2-1, is as follows: DVKVTQSSRYLVKRTGEKVFLECVQDMDHENMFWYRQDPGLGLRLIYFSYDVKMKEKGDIPEGYSVSREKKERFSLILESASTNQTSMYLCASSFRGYNEQFFGPGTRLTVL.

This chain links TRBV5-1 with TRBJ1-1; D might be TRBD1 (6 bases). CDR3 length equals 15 residues. Trimming removed 2 bases from V and 2 bases from J, with 13 bases in between. Looked up from germline, CDR1 is SGHRS and CDR2 is YFSETQ. The CDR3 reads CASSFSRTENTEAFF. Written as DNA, the CDR3 is TGCGCCAGCAGCTTTTCTAGGACAGAAAACACTGAAGCTTTCTTT. Full variable domain (remainder filled in from reference TRBV5-1 and TRBJ1-1): KAGVTQTPRYLIKTRGQQVTLSCSPISGHRSVSWYQQTPGQGLQFLFEYFSETQRNKGNFPGRFSGRQFSNSRSEMNVSTLELGDSALYLCASSFSRTENTEAFFGQGTRLTVV.

CDR3 bases: TGTGCCAGCAGCTTAGGGGGGCCATTTGAGGGAGATACGCAGTATTTT. It translates to CASSLGGPFEGDTQYF. This sequence joins TRBV7-9 and TRBJ2-3; tentative D call: TRBD1 (6 bases). Trimming pared 1 base from V and 5 bases from J, leaving 16 bases between. Germline loops: CDR1 SEHNR, CDR2 FQNEAQ (reference sequence). CDR3 length equals 16 residues.

The CDR3 is CASSLRGGGARGELFF. In DNA form, the CDR3 reads TGTGCCAGCAGTTTAAGGGGCGGGGGGGCGCGCGGGGAGCTGTTTTTT. This chain uses TRBV27 with TRBJ2-2, with 9 bases identical to TRBD2. The germline V gene has CDR1 MNHEY and CDR2 SMNVEV (reference sequence). J lost 7 bases, V lost 2 bases, and 8 bases had no gene match. The CDR3 is 16 amino acids.

The rearrangement uses TRBV5-1 and TRBJ2-1; D might be TRBD1 (6 bases). V lost 1 base, J lost 4 bases, and 12 bases lay in between. Germline lookup yields CDR1 SGHRS and CDR2 YFSETQ. This CDR3 region has 15 residues. For the CDR3, the DNA is TGCGCCAGCAGCTTGACAGGGAGTTTTTACAATGAGCAGTTCTTC. Amino acids: CASSLTGSFYNEQFF.

This clone was recorded a few times. The rearrangement uses TRBV19 and TRBJ1-6, with D perhaps matching TRBD1 (5 bases). Trimming pared 2 bases from V and 6 bases from J, leaving 14 bases between. There are 16 residues in the CDR3. Germline CDR1 is LNHDA and CDR2 is SQIVND (reference sequence). The CDR3 reads CASSISPGILNSPLHF. The CDR3 nucleotides are TGTGCCAGTAGTATATCACCAGGGATTCTTAATTCACCCCTCCACTTT.

The chain couples TRBV3-1 (or the pseudogene TRBV3-2) to TRBJ1-6; 8 nucleotides agree with TRBD1. V shed 6 bases and J 6 bases; nucleotides not matched to a gene: 4. This CDR3 region has 14 residues. The V gene's germline CDR1 is LGHDT and CDR2 YNNKEL (reference sequence). The CDR3 nucleotides read TGTGCCAGCAGTCTAGGACAGGGTAATTCACCCCTCCACTTT. Its translation: CASSLGQGNSPLHF.

The chain combines TRBV11-2 with TRBJ1-5; D remains unclear. Trimming cost V 0 bases and J 6 bases, with 6 bases left between them. CDR3 length: 13 residues. In germline, CDR1 is SGHAT, CDR2 FQNNGV. DNA for the CDR3: TGTGCCAGCAGCTTAGAGTTCGGTCAGCCCCAGCATTTT. Amino acids: CASSLEFGQPQHF.

The genes are TRBV2 and TRBJ1-6; TRBD1 is a possible D gene (5 bases). CDR1 is SNHLY, CDR2 FYNNEI, per germline. Between the trimmed V and J ends, which lost 9 bases and 10 bases, there was a span of 19 bases. The CDR3 length is 14 residues. Here the CDR3 DNA reads TGTGCCAGGGGGGGGGACGGTAATTTGTCACCCCTCCACTTT. Residues: CARGGDGNLSPLHF.

The chain couples TRBV12-3 or TRBV12-4 to TRBJ2-3, with D uncertain. The ends were cut back, 4 bases at V and 2 bases at J, with 7 bases in the middle. The CDR3 has 13 residues. Here the CDR3 reads CASSSMYTDTQYF. DNA of the CDR3: TGTGCCAGCAGTTCTATGTACACAGATACGCAGTATTTT.

This chain links TRBV19 with TRBJ2-7; TRBD1 matches 7 bases. Germline CDR1 and CDR2: LNHDA and SQIVND (reference sequence). The CDR3 loop spans 14 amino acids. V was clipped by 4 bases and J by 0 bases; unmatched bases: 3. CDR3 in amino acids: CASSNRDSSYEQYF. The DNA for the CDR3 is TGTGCCAGTAGTAACCGGGACAGCTCCTACGAGCAGTACTTC.

CDR3 DNA sequence: TGTGCCACCAGTGAACACGGACAGGGTGAAACCGGGGAGCTGTTTTTT. Translating it yields CATSEHGQGETGELFF. The chain carries TRBV24-1 and TRBJ2-2, with 8 bases identical to TRBD1. Germline V gene lookup returns CDR1 KGHDR and CDR2 SFDVKD. The junction had 8 bases not matched to a gene; V was cut back by 4 bases and J by 5 bases. The CDR3 has 16 residues.

The chain uses TRBV2 and TRBJ1-2; D call uncertain. This CDR3 contains 13 residues. Germline-derived CDR1 and CDR2 are SNHLY and FYNNEI. With 3 bases removed from V and 0 bases from J, the gap between germline ends came to 5 bases. The CDR3 spells CASSDIANYGYTF. The CDR3 DNA sequence: TGTGCCAGCAGTGATATAGCTAACTATGGCTACACCTTC.

The gene calls are TRBV27 and TRBJ1-5; D remains ambiguous. CDR1 MNHEY and CDR2 SMNVEV come from the germline V gene (reference sequence). Trimming pared 6 bases from V and 5 bases from J, leaving 17 bases between. This CDR3 is built from 15 residues. As DNA, the CDR3 is TGTGCCAGCAGCCTCGACGCCGGGTCGTATCAGCCCCAGCATTTT. Residues: CASSLDAGSYQPQHF.